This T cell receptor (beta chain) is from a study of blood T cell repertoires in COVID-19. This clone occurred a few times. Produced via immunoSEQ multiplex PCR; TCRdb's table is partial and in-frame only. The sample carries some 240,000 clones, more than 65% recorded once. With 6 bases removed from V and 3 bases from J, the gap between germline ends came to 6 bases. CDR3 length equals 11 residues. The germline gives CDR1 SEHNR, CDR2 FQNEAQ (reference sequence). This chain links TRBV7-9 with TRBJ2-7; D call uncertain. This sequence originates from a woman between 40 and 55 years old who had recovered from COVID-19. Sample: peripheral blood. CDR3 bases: TGTGCCAGCAGTATCGGCTACGAGCAGTACTTC. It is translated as CASSIGYEQYF.